This T cell receptor (beta chain) was recovered during a study of Ad26.COV2.S vaccination and SARS-CoV-2 variants. The V end lost 6 bases, the J end lost 2 bases, and 12 bases lay between the germline ends. This CDR3 is built from 14 residues. Germline CDR1 and CDR2: SNHLY and FYNNEI. Worth noting for this clone: Antigen specificity is unknown.

Overall study results and limits: People who got the vaccine or the placebo had similar non-spike TCR breadth. Vaccinees showed greater spike-specific TCR breadth than placebo recipients. The analyses of TCR breadth and depth may have understated the size of total T cell responses. Post-vaccination spike-specific CD8+ and CD4+ T cell responses reportedly had substantial breadth.

The data were produced by immunoSEQ multiplex PCR, yet TCRdb's version contains in-frame clones alone and is incomplete. The table has more than 150,000 clones, around nine tenths seen once. The source is a human donor who had recovered from COVID-19. The chain joins TRBV2 to TRBJ2-3; D gene unclear. This material consisted of peripheral blood, taken after recovery from COVID-19. The CDR3 region is CASRVAQVTDTQYF. The CDR3 DNA reads TGTGCCAGCAGGGTGGCACAAGTCACAGATACGCAGTATTTT. The full variable domain, rest sourced from reference TRBV2 and TRBJ2-3, is EPEVTQTPSHQVTQMGQEVILRCVPISNHLYFYWYRQILGQKVEFLVSFYNNEISEKSEIFDDQFSVERPDGSNFTLKIRSTKLEDSAMYFCASRVAQVTDTQYFGPGTRLTVL.